By share, the clone carrying this T cell receptor (beta chain) ranks as medium-sized (0.01 to 0.1%). Germline CDR1 and CDR2: MDHEN and SYDVKM. CDR3 length equals 16 residues. Trimming took 6 bases from V and 5 from J; bases not matched to a gene: 12. The sample is drawn from a study of identical twins. TCRdb fed the 5' RACE reads into MiXCR, producing one record per CDR3 protein. The sample has a few hundred thousand distinct CDR3 sequences; roughly 8.6% are singletons. These same data were also listed under a study on yellow fever vaccine responses in identical twins.

V is TRBV28 and J is TRBJ2-3; 9 bases line up with TRBD1. Source material: memory (CD45RO+) T cells sorted from blood. The TCR originated in a woman in her late teens or twenties in good health. The CDR3 is CASRLGGQGVGDTQYF. As DNA, the CDR3 is TGTGCCAGCAGGCTGGGGGGACAGGGAGTAGGAGATACGCAGTATTTT.